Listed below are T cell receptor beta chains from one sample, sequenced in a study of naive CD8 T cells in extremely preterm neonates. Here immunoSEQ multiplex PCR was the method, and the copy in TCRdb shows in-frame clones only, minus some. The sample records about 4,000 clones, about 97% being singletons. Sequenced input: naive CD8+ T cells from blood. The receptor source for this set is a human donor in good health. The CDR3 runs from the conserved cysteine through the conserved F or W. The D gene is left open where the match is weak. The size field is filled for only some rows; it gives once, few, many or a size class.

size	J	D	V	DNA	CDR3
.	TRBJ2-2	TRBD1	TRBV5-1	TGCGCCAGCAGCTTGGCCGGGGGACAGGGGCCCACCGGGGAGCTGTTTTTT	CASSLAGGQGPTGELFF
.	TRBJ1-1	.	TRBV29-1	TGCAGCGTGGTCGGGGGAGGGACTGAAGCTTTCTTT	CSVVGGGTEAFF
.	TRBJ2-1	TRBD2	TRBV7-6	TGTGCCAGCAGCTTGACCAGAGGAGCGGGGGCCACCTACAATGAGCAGTTCTTC	CASSLTRGAGATYNEQFF
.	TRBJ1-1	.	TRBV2	TGTGCCAGCTGTTCGGTTATGAACACTGAAGCTTTCTTT	CASCSVMNTEAFF
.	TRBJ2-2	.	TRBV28	TGTGCCAGCAGTTTACCGCAGGGAGGCACCGGGGAGCTGTTTTTT	CASSLPQGGTGELFF
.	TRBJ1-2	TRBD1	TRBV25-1	TGTGCCAGCAGTGAACGGGGACAGGGGAGGCTCGATGGCTACACCTTC	CASSERGQGRLDGYTF
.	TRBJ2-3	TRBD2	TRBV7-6	TGTGCCAGCAGCCCGAACCGGGGGGGCCCGCGAGATACGCAGTATTTT	CASSPNRGGPRDTQYF
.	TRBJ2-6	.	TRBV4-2	TGTGCCAGCAGCCCTCCGGGGGAAATCCCTGGGGCCAACGTCCTGACTTTC	CASSPPGEIPGANVLTF
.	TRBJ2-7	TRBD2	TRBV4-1	TGCGCCAGCAGCCTCCTAGCGGGGGGCGAGCAGTACTTC	CASSLLAGGEQYF
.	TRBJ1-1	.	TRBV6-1	TGTGCCAGCAGTGATCCTATGAACGGAGGTCTGAACACTGAAGCTTTCTTT	CASSDPMNGGLNTEAFF
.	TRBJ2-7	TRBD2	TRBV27	TGTGCCAGCAGTATCGCGGGACTAGCGAACGAGCAGTACTTC	CASSIAGLANEQYF
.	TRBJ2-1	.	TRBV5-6	TGTGCCAGCAGCTCCCCCGACAGAAGGTACGAGCAGTTCTTC	CASSSPDRRYEQFF
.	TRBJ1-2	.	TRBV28	TGTGCCAGCAGTTTCACAGGGTCCTCGTATGGCTACACCTTC	CASSFTGSSYGYTF
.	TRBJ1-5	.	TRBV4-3	TGCGCCAGCAGCCAAGACCTGGGGAGTCAGCCCCAGCATTTT	CASSQDLGSQPQHF
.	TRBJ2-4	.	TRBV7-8	TGTGCCAGCAGCTCCGGAGGAAACATTCAGTACTTC	CASSSGGNIQYF
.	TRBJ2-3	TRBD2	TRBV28	TGTGCCAGCAGAGTCGGGGGGAGGGCTAGCGGGGTCAGGCAGACAGATACGCAGTATTTT	CASRVGGRASGVRQTDTQYF
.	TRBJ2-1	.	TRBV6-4	TGTGCCAGCAGTGAAAAGGGGACACCCTACAATGAGCAGTTCTTC	CASSEKGTPYNEQFF
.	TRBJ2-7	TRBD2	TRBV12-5	TGTGCTAGTGGACCGGGGGGGCCACGGGAGCAGTACTTC	CASGPGGPREQYF
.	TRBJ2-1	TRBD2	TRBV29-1	TGCAGCGTCCTGTGGGGGGGGAACTACAATGAGCAGTTCTTC	CSVLWGGNYNEQFF
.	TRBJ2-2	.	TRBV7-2	TGTGCCAGCAGCCGGACGGGGGCCGGGGAGCTGTTTTTT	CASSRTGAGELFF
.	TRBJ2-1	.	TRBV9	TGTGCCAGCAGGGGCGAGAACAATGAGCAGTTCTTC	CASRGENNEQFF
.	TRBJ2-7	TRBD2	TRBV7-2	TGTGCCAGCAGCCTTAGCGGGGGGGCCCACGAGCAGTACTTC	CASSLSGGAHEQYF
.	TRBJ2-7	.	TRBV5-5	TGTGCCAGCAGCATTACGGGAACCTACTACGAGCAGTACTTC	CASSITGTYYEQYF
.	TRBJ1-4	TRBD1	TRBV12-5	TGTGCTAGTACCGGGACAGGGTATGAAAAACTGTTTTTT	CASTGTGYEKLFF
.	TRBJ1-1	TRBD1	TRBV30	TGTGCCTGGAGTGCAGCCCCGGGACAGGGGACTGAAGCTTTCTTT	CAWSAAPGQGTEAFF
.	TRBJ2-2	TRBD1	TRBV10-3	TGTGCCATCAGTGAGGGGACAGGGGCCTACCCGAACACCGGGGAGCTGTTTTTT	CAISEGTGAYPNTGELFF
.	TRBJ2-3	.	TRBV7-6	TGTGCCAGCAGCCTTGAAGCGACGAACACAGATACGCAGTATTTT	CASSLEATNTDTQYF
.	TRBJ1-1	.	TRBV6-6	TGTGCCAGCAGTCCCTTAGACAGGAACACTGAAGCTTTCTTT	CASSPLDRNTEAFF
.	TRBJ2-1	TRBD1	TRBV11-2	TGTGCCAGCAGCCATGGACAGGGGGCGCCCGTTGAGCAGTTCTTC	CASSHGQGAPVEQFF
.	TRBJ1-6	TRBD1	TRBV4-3	TGCGCCAGCAGCCAAGATTACCAGGGGGGTAGTTATAATTCACCCCTCCACTTT	CASSQDYQGGSYNSPLHF
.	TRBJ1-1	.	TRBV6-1	TGTGCCAGCAGTGAAGAGGCGGGGGCAGGGTTTATGAACACTGAAGCTTTCTTT	CASSEEAGAGFMNTEAFF
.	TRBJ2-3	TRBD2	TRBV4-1	TGCGCCAGCAGCCAAATCCTAGGAGCGGGGCGCACAGATACGCAGTATTTT	CASSQILGAGRTDTQYF
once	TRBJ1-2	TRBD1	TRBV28	TGTGCCAGCACCCCGCAGGGACTCTCTGGACAGGGACAGGGCTACACCTTC	CASTPQGLSGQGQGYTF
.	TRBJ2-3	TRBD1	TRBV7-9	TGTGCCAGCAGCTTTCGGGACAGGCCGAAGGATACGCAGTATTTT	CASSFRDRPKDTQYF
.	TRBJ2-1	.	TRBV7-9	TGTGCCAGCAGCTTAAGCCCTGAGCAGTTCTTC	CASSLSPEQFF
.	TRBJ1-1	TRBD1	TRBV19	TGTGCCAGTAGTATCCGGGACAGGGGGCGGGATGAAGCTTTCTTT	CASSIRDRGRDEAFF
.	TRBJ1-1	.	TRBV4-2	TGTGCCAGCAGCCCCCGCAGGGTGGACACTGAAGCTTTCTTT	CASSPRRVDTEAFF
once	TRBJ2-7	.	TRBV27	TGTGCCAGCAGTTTCCCCAAGACAGGCACGTCCTACGAGCAGTACTTC	CASSFPKTGTSYEQYF
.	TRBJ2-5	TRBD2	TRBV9	TGTGCCAGCAGCGTAGGGAGCGGGCGGGGGGAGACCCAGTACTTC	CASSVGSGRGETQYF
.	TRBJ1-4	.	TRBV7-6	TGTGCCAGCAGCCCCTTCAGGAACGCGCCTAATGAAAAACTGTTTTTT	CASSPFRNAPNEKLFF
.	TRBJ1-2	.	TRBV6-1	TGTGCCAGCAGTGAACGAACAGTCGATGGCTACACCTTC	CASSERTVDGYTF
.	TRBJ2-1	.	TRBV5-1	TGCGCCAGCAGCTCTGAGACCTACAATGAGCAGTTCTTC	CASSSETYNEQFF